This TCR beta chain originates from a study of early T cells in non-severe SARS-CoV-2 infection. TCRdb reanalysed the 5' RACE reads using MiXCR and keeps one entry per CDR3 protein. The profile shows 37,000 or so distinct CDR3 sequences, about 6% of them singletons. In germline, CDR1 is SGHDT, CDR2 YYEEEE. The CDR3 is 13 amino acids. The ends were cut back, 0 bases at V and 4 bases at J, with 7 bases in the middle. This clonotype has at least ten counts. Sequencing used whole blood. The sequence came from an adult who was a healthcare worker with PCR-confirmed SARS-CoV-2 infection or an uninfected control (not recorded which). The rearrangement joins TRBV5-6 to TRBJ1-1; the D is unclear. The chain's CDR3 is CASSLVFSTEAFF. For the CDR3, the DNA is TGTGCCAGCAGCTTGGTGTTTTCCACTGAAGCTTTCTTT.